This T cell receptor beta chain derives from a study of CD4 T cells in relation to SARS-CoV-2 and coronaviruses. As to this clone: The antigen remains undetermined.

Sequencing used immunoSEQ multiplex PCR; TCRdb keeps in-frame clones, though not all of them. The sample has some 40,000 clones, about 80% seen once. The sequenced material came from naive CD4+ T cells from PBMCs, cultured in vitro. Subset here: naive CD4+ T cells isolated by negative enrichment. The clonotype originates from an adult with COVID-19.

CDR3 protein: CASSLSGYEQYF. The CDR3 nucleotides read TGTGCCAGCAGTTTATCAGGGTACGAGCAGTACTTC. The V and J genes are TRBV28 and TRBJ2-7; D perhaps matches TRBD1 (5 bases). CDR3 length: 12 residues. Looked up from germline, CDR1 is MDHEN and CDR2 is SYDVKM. V was clipped by 1 base and J by 4 bases, with 5 bases between them.